The following is a TCR beta chain sequence with its context. The antigen is not known. This specimen comes from a study of T-cell memory formation after mild COVID-19. Study-wide background: Clusters were largely donor specific. Study-wide results and caveats: Clones that contracted clustered mainly in CM and EM if CD4+ and in EMRA if CD8+.

Germline V CDR1 and CDR2: MNHEY, SMNVEV (reference sequence). CDR3 length equals 19 residues. V lost 8 bases and J 3 bases, leaving 28 bases between the germline ends. MiXCR was run by TCRdb on the 5' RACE reads, yielding one entry per CDR3 protein. The top ten hold about 6% of the sample, which has about 110,000 distinct CDR3 sequences, roughly a sixth seen once. The sequence was collected from a young man who had mild COVID-19 (a few samples of this study predate the infection). Cell type and time point are not known. This chain connects TRBV27 to TRBJ2-2; D might be TRBD1 (6 bases). The sequencing input was PBMCs or a T cell subset sorted from them (not recorded which). The CDR3 DNA sequence: TGTGCCAGCCACCCCCAACGACGGGACACTCGTCCGTACACCGGGGAGCTGTTTTTT. Translation: CASHPQRRDTRPYTGELFF.